This T cell receptor beta chain is from a study of control samples from healthy donors and cancer patients. This clone turned up a few times. Germline V lookup: CDR1 MGHRA, CDR2 YSYEKL. The CDR3 loop spans 15 amino acids. The V end was cut by 0 bases, the J end by 4 bases, with 10 bases between. The assay was immunoSEQ multiplex PCR, and TCRdb's table has in-frame clones only and misses some. The sample has approximately 120,000 clones, roughly 92% seen once. Sequencing input: PBMCs. The chain carries TRBV4-1 and TRBJ1-5; no firm D call. The sequence was obtained from a man of 80 years or more with head and neck cancer. The DNA of the CDR3 is TGCGCCAGCAGCCAAGATTTTGGGAGAAATCAGCCCCAGCATTTT. Its translation: CASSQDFGRNQPQHF.